This T cell receptor (beta chain) was profiled in a study of blood T cell repertoires in COVID-19. The V end lost 7 bases, the J end lost 0 bases, and 9 bases lay between the germline ends. The CDR3 is 14 amino acids. Germline assignment: CDR1 MNHEY and CDR2 SVGAGI. Sequenced by immunoSEQ multiplex PCR; TCRdb stores in-frame clones only, minus some. This sample has under 200,000 clones, with about 85% found just once. The receptor was derived from a man aged 55 to 70 with COVID-19, enrolled during active disease. Sequencing was done on a sample of peripheral blood. The J gene is TRBJ2-2, the V gene TRBV6-5; D is unclear. This CDR3 is CASIEASNTGELFF. DNA for the CDR3: TGTGCCAGCATCGAGGCTTCGAACACCGGGGAGCTGTTTTTT.